The 15 T cell receptor beta chains in this list originate from one sample, sequenced in a study of early T cells in non-severe SARS-CoV-2 infection. TCRdb re-called the 5' RACE reads through MiXCR, storing one row per CDR3 protein. The table has tens of thousands of distinct CDR3 sequences, roughly an eighth seen once. Input material: whole blood. Every receptor here comes from an adult who was a healthcare worker with PCR-confirmed SARS-CoV-2 infection or an uninfected control (not recorded which).

Ten or more counts support this clonotype. The V and J genes are TRBV27 and TRBJ2-1; 10 bases map to TRBD2. This CDR3 spans 19 amino acids. The V segment lost 5 bases and the J segment 4 bases; nucleotides outside the gene matches: 17. CDR1 is MNHEY, CDR2 SMNVEV, per germline (reference sequence). Here the CDR3 DNA reads TGTGCCAGCAGTCCCCGCGGGAGAAGCGGGAGGGCCTCGTACAATGAGCAGTTCTTC. Amino acid sequence: CASSPRGRSGRASYNEQFF.

V is TRBV7-9 and J is TRBJ2-3, with unresolved D. CDR3 length: 17 amino acids. V shed 2 bases and J shed 2 bases, with 17 bases lying between them. Germline values: CDR1 SEHNR, CDR2 FQNEAQ (reference sequence). The CDR3 spells CASSLWSATQNTDTQYF. CDR3 in DNA: TGTGCCAGCAGCTTATGGAGCGCGACTCAAAACACAGATACGCAGTATTTT.

This clonotype occurred a few times. This rearrangement joins TRBV28 to TRBJ1-5; TRBD1 matches 7 bases. The germline V gene encodes CDR1 MDHEN and CDR2 SYDVKM. With 2 bases clipped from V and 6 bases from J, the junction kept 4 bases outside the gene matches. The CDR3 contains 14 residues. CDR3: CASSLVGGAQPQHF. CDR3 coding DNA: TGTGCCAGCAGTTTAGTAGGGGGCGCTCAGCCCCAGCATTTT.

This clonotype was found many times. The gene calls are TRBV19 and TRBJ1-1; no reliable D call. V gave up 5 bases and J gave up 1 base, with 8 bases separating them. The CDR3 length is 13 residues. Germline V gives CDR1 LNHDA, CDR2 SQIVND (reference sequence). The CDR3 spells CASSSRPNTEAFF. CDR3 nucleotide sequence: TGTGCCAGTAGTTCCCGCCCGAACACTGAAGCTTTCTTT.

This clonotype was seen many times. The chain joins TRBV12-3 or TRBV12-4 to TRBJ2-3; 14 bases align to TRBD2. The V gene end was trimmed by 7 bases and the J gene end by 1 base; junction bases not matched to a gene: 10. The CDR3 length is 18 residues. DNA of the CDR3: TGTGCCAGCACCCGACTAGCGGGGGGGATCACTGGCACAGATACGCAGTATTTT. It translates to CASTRLAGGITGTDTQYF.

This clonotype was seen more than once but under ten times. The rearrangement uses TRBV4-3 and TRBJ1-2; maybe TRBD1 (5 bases). This CDR3 region has 15 residues. V lost 1 base, J lost 6 bases, and 15 bases lay in between. CDR1 and CDR2 from the germline V gene are LGHNA and YSLEER. CDR3 residues: CASSQGPPVGDGYTF. The CDR3 nucleotides read TGCGCCAGCAGCCAAGGCCCCCCGGTGGGGGATGGCTACACCTTC.

In this sample, this clonotype turned up a few times. V usage is TRBV6-5 and J usage is TRBJ1-2, with 8 bases lining up with TRBD1. This CDR3 has 15 amino acids. CDR1 is MNHEY and CDR2 is SVGAGI in the germline V gene. The junction had 13 bases not matched to a gene; V was cut back by 2 bases and J by 11 bases. The CDR3 coding sequence is TGTGCCAGCAGTTACGCGATGGACAGGGAGGGTGGTTACACCTTC. Translated, it gives CASSYAMDREGGYTF.

This clonotype was counted many times. The chain carries TRBV7-9 and TRBJ2-7; weak D call: TRBD1 (6 bases). Trimming pared 0 bases from V and 7 bases from J, leaving 10 bases between. CDR1 is SEHNR, CDR2 FQNEAQ, per germline (reference sequence). The CDR3 runs to 13 residues. CDR3 sequence (DNA): TGTGCCAGCAGCTTAGCGTGGCAGGGGGAGCAGTACTTC. It is translated as CASSLAWQGEQYF.

This clonotype was detected only a few times. The rearrangement joins TRBV4-1 to TRBJ1-5; no definite D call. The CDR3 is 16 amino acids. V lost 4 bases and J lost 2, with 15 bases in between. The germline CDR1 and CDR2 sequences are MGHRA and YSYEKL. The CDR3 spells CASSPYRVPGNQPQHF. The CDR3 DNA reads TGCGCCAGCAGCCCCTACCGGGTCCCGGGCAATCAGCCCCAGCATTTT.

This clonotype has just a few counts. The chain is built from TRBV11-2 and TRBJ1-1; D call uncertain. Germline V gene data show CDR1 as SGHAT and CDR2 as FQNNGV. The V gene lost 5 bases and the J gene lost 4 bases, with 11 bases spanning the gap. The CDR3 extends over 13 amino acids. DNA of the CDR3: TGTGCCAGCAGCCATGGGTCGATCACTGAAGCTTTCTTT. It yields the protein CASSHGSITEAFF.

The table lists this clonotype with many counts. This rearrangement joins TRBV5-8 to TRBJ1-2; tentative D call: TRBD1 (6 bases). Germline V lookup: CDR1 SGHTS, CDR2 YDEGEE. The CDR3 has 14 amino acids. V was shortened by 4 bases and J by 7 bases, with 17 bases between the two germline ends. The CDR3 reads CASSPAPRGRGYTF. The CDR3 coding sequence is TGTGCCAGCAGCCCCGCGCCCAGGGGTCGTGGCTACACCTTC.

The rearrangement links TRBV4-3 to TRBJ2-1; 9 bases map to TRBD2. V shed 8 bases and J 3 bases; nucleotides not matched to a gene: 2. CDR3 length equals 13 residues. The V gene's germline CDR1 is LGHNA and CDR2 YSLEER. CDR3 protein: CASGTSFYNEQFF. The CDR3 region has the DNA TGCGCCAGCGGGACTAGCTTCTACAATGAGCAGTTCTTC.

The V call is TRBV29-1, the J call TRBJ2-7; 7 bases agree with TRBD1. Germline V CDR1 and CDR2: SQVTM, ANQGSEA. The junction had 6 bases not matched to a gene; V was cut back by 4 bases and J by 3 bases. The CDR3 is 13 residues long. CDR3 DNA: TGCAGCGTTGTGGGACAGCCGGACTACGAGCAGTACTTC. Its protein product is CSVVGQPDYEQYF.

The chain couples TRBV5-5 to TRBJ2-3; tentative D call: TRBD2 (5 bases). The V gene's germline CDR1 is SGHKS and CDR2 YYEKEE (reference sequence). The CDR3 runs to 15 residues. V shed 7 bases and J shed 2 bases, with 17 bases lying between them. DNA for the CDR3: TGTGCCAGCCCCTCCCGGAGCGGTCCCACAGATACGCAGTATTTT. Encoded protein: CASPSRSGPTDTQYF.

This clonotype is medium-sized. The rearrangement links TRBV9 to TRBJ2-1, with 9 positions matching TRBD2. The CDR3 has 16 residues. V dropped 3 bases and J dropped 4; count of bases not matched to a gene: 8. Germline CDR1 is SGDLS and CDR2 is YYNGEE. The CDR3 protein is CASSGLLAGVYNEQFF. Here the CDR3 DNA reads TGTGCCAGCAGCGGATTATTAGCGGGGGTATACAATGAGCAGTTCTTC.